The count of the clone carrying this TCR beta chain is one. Its cognate antigen is unknown. This specimen belongs to a study of cytomegalovirus exposure and HLA in healthy donors. Study outcomes and limitations: Analyses of presence and absence presupposed an approximately uniform sequencing depth across donors. In a later analysis, V- and J-gene trimming of beta chains associated with a DCLRE1C missense variant, replicated independently.

Germline-derived CDR1 and CDR2 are MNHEY and SMNVEV (reference sequence). CDR3 size: 14 residues. Trimming took off 6 bases at V and 2 bases at J, with 13 bases between the two ends. Researchers ran the PCR with 60 Vbeta and 13 Jbeta primers. The data were produced by immunoSEQ multiplex PCR, yet TCRdb's version contains in-frame clones alone and is incomplete. This table holds roughly 58,000 clones, 75% to 85% found once. What was sequenced was PBMCs. This chain joins TRBV27 and TRBJ1-1, with a possible D match to TRBD1 (6 bases). The clonotype originates from a middle-aged woman in good health and CMV-seronegative. This CDR3 is CASRIDRLNTEAFF. DNA for the CDR3: TGTGCCAGCAGGATCGACAGGCTTAACACTGAAGCTTTCTTT.